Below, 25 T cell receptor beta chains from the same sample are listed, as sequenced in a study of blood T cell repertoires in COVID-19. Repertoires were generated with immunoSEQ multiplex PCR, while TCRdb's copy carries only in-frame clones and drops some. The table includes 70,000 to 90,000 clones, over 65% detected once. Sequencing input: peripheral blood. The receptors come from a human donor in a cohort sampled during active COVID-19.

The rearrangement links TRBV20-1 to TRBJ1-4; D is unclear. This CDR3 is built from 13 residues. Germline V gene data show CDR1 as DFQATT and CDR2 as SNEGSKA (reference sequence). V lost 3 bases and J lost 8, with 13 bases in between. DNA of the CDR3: TGCAGTGCTAGTACCCCCCAGTCGGAAAAACTGTTTTTT. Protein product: CSASTPQSEKLFF.

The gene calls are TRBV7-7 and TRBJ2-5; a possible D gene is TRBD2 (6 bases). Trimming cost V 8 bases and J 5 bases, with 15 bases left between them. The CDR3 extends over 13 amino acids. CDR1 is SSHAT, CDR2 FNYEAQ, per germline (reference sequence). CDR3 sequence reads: CASGNSGFETQYF. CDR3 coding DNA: TGTGCCAGCGGAAATAGCGGTTTTGAGACCCAGTACTTC. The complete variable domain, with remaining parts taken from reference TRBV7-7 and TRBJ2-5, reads GAGVSQSPRYKVTKRGQDVTLRCDPISSHATLYWYQQALGQGPEFLTYFNYEAQPDKSGLPSDRFSAERPEGSISTLTIQRTEQRDSAMYRCASGNSGFETQYFGPGTRLLVL.

CDR3 in DNA: TGTGCCAGCCTACGGGGAGGAGAAGAGACCCAGTACTTC. Protein: CASLRGGEETQYF. This chain links TRBV12-3 or TRBV12-4 with TRBJ2-5; D is perhaps TRBD2 (6 bases). This CDR3 comprises 13 residues. V dropped 8 bases and J dropped 3 bases, with 13 bases sitting between them.

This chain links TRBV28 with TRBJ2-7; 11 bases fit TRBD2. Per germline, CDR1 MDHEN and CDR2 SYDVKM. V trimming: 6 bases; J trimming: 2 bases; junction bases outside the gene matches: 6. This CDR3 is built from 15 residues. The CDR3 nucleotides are TGTGCCAGCAGGACCACTAGCGGGAGCCCCTACGAGCAGTACTTC. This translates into CASRTTSGSPYEQYF.

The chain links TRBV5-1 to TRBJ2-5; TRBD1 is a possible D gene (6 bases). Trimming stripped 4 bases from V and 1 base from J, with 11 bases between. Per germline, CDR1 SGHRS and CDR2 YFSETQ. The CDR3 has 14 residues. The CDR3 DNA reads TGCGCCAGCAGCCGAGGACAGTTCCAAGAGACCCAGTACTTC. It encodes CASSRGQFQETQYF. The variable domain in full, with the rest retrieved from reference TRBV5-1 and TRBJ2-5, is KAGVTQTPRYLIKTRGQQVTLSCSPISGHRSVSWYQQTPGQGLQFLFEYFSETQRNKGNFPGRFSGRQFSNSRSEMNVSTLELGDSALYLCASSRGQFQETQYFGPGTRLLVL.

The CDR3 is CASSLVPGLAGGNEQFF. The CDR3 coding sequence is TGCGCCAGCAGCTTGGTTCCGGGACTAGCGGGAGGGAATGAGCAGTTCTTC. V is TRBV5-1 and J is TRBJ2-1; TRBD2 agrees at 16 bases. The CDR3 sequence is 17 residues long. Trimming took 0 bases from V and 7 from J; bases not matched to a gene: 4. The germline gives CDR1 SGHRS, CDR2 YFSETQ.

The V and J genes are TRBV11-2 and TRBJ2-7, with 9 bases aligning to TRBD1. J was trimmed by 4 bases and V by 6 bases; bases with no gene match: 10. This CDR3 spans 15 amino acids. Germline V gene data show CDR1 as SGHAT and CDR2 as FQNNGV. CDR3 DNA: TGTGCCAGCAGTTCCCCCGGGACAGGGTGGTACGAGCAGTACTTC. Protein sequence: CASSSPGTGWYEQYF.

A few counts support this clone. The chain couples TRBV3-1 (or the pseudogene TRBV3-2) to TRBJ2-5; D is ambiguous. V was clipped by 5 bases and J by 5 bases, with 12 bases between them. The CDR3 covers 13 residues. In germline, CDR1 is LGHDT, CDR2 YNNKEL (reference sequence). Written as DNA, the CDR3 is TGTGCCAGCAGCGCCGCGAGGCCGGAGACCCAGTACTTC. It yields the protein CASSAARPETQYF.

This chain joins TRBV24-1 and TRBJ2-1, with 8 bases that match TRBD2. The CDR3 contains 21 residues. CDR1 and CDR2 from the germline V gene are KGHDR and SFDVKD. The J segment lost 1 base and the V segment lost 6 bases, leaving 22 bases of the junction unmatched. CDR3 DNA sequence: TGTGCCACCAGTTCCAATAACGGGAGGGCCAGGTATAGACATTCCTACAATGAGCAGTTCTTC. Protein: CATSSNNGRARYRHSYNEQFF.

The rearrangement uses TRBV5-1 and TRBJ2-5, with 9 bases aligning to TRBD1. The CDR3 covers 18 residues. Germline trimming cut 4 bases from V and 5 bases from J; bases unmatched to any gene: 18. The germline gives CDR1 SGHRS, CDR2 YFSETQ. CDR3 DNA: TGCGCCAGCAGCCAAGGACAGGGGTATCGGGAGGCGCGGGAGACCCAGTACTTC. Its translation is CASSQGQGYREARETQYF.

CDR3 sequence reads: CASSVGYRGLEQFF. CDR3 bases: TGTGCCAGCAGTGTCGGGTACAGGGGGCTTGAGCAGTTCTTC. The rearrangement uses TRBV27 and TRBJ2-1, with 9 bases matching TRBD1. Germline assignment: CDR1 MNHEY and CDR2 SMNVEV (reference sequence). There are 14 residues in the CDR3. J was trimmed by 9 bases and V by 5 bases; bases with no gene match: 8.

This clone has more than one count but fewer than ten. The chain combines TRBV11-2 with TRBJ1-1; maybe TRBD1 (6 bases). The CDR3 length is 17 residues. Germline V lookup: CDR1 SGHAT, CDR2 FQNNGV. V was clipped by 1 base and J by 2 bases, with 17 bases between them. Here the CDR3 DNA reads TGTGCCAGCAGCTTAGCCTACCGACAGGTCGTTAACACTGAAGCTTTCTTT. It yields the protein CASSLAYRQVVNTEAFF.

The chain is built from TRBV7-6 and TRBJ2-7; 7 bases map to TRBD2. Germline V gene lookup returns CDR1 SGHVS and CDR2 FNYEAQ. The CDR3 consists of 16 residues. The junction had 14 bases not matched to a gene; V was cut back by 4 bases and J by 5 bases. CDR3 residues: CASSSFVGAGDNEQYF. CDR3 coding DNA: TGTGCCAGCAGCTCGTTCGTGGGCGCGGGAGATAACGAGCAGTACTTC.

Here the CDR3 reads CASSSRGDTEAFF. In nucleotides, the CDR3 is TGCGCCAGCAGCTCCCGCGGGGACACTGAAGCTTTCTTT. The V call is TRBV5-1, the J call TRBJ1-1; D is unresolved. This CDR3 region has 13 residues. Trimming pared 3 bases from V and 3 bases from J, leaving 9 bases between. Germline V gives CDR1 SGHRS, CDR2 YFSETQ.

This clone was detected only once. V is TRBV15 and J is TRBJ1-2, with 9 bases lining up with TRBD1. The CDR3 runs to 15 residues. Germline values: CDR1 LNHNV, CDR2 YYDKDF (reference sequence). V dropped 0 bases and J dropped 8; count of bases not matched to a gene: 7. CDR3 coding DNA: TGTGCCACCAGCAGAGACCGGGACAGGGCGGAAGGCTACACCTTC. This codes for CATSRDRDRAEGYTF.

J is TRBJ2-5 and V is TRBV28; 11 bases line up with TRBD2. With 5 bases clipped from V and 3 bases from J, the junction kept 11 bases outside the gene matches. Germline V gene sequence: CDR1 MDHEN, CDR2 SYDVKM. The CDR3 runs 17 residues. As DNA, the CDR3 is TGTGCCAGCAGTCAGGGCGGACTAGCGGGTTTTAAAGAGACCCAGTACTTC. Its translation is CASSQGGLAGFKETQYF. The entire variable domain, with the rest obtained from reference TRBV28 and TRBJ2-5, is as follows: DVKVTQSSRYLVKRTGEKVFLECVQDMDHENMFWYRQDPGLGLRLIYFSYDVKMKEKGDIPEGYSVSREKKERFSLILESASTNQTSMYLCASSQGGLAGFKETQYFGPGTRLLVL.

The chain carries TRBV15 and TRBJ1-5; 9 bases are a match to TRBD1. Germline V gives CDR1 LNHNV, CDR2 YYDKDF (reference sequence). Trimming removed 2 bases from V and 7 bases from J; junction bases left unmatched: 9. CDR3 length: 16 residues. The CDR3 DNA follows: TGTGCCACCAGCAGACCCGGACAGGGGCGACACCAGCCCCAGCATTTT. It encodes CATSRPGQGRHQPQHF.

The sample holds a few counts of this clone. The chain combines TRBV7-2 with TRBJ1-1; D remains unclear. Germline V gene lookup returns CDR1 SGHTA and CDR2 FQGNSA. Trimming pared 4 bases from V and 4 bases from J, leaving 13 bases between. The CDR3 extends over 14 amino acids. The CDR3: CASSSNRQATEAFF. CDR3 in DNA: TGTGCCAGCAGCTCGAACCGACAAGCCACTGAAGCTTTCTTT.

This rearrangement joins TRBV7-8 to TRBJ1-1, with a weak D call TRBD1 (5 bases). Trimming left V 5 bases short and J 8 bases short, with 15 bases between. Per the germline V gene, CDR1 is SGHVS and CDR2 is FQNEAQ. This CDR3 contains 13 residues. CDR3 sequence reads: CASSKGGVVEAFF. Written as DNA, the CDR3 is TGTGCCAGCAGCAAAGGAGGGGTGGTAGAAGCTTTCTTT.

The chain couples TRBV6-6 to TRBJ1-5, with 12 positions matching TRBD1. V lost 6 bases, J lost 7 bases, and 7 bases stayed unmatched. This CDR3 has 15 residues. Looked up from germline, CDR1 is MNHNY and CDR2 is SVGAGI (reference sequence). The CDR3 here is CASSSGTGGAQPQHF. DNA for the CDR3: TGTGCCAGCAGCTCCGGGACAGGGGGCGCGCAGCCCCAGCATTTT.

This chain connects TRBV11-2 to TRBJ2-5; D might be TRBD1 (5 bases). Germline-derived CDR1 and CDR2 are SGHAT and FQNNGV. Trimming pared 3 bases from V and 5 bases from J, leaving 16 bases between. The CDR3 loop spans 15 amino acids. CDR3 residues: CASSLYRSTRETQYF. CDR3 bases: TGTGCCAGCAGCTTGTACAGGTCGACAAGGGAGACCCAGTACTTC.

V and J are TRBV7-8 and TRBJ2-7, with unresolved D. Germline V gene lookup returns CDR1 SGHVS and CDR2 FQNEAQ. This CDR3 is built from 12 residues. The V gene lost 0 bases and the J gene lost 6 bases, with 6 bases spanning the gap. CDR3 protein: CASSLAVVEQYF. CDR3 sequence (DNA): TGTGCCAGCAGCTTAGCCGTCGTCGAGCAGTACTTC.

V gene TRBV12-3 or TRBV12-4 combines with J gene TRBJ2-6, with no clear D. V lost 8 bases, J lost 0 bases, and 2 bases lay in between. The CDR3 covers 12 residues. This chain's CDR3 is CASHSGANVLTF. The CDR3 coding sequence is TGTGCCAGCCACTCTGGGGCCAACGTCCTGACTTTC.

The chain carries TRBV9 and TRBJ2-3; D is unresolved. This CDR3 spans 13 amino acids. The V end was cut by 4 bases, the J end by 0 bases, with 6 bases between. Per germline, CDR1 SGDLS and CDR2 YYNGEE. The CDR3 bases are TGTGCCAGCAGCATATCTAGCACAGATACGCAGTATTTT. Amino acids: CASSISSTDTQYF.

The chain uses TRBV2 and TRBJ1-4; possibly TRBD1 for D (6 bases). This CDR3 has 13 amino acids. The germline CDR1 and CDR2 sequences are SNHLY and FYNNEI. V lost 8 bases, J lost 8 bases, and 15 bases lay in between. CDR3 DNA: TGTGCCAGCGCTGTCAGGGGTTGGGAAAAACTGTTTTTT. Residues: CASAVRGWEKLFF. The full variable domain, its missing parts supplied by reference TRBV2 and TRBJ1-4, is EPEVTQTPSHQVTQMGQEVILRCVPISNHLYFYWYRQILGQKVEFLVSFYNNEISEKSEIFDDQFSVERPDGSNFTLKIRSTKLEDSAMYFCASAVRGWEKLFFGSGTQLSVL.